Following are 30 T cell receptor beta chains from one sample sequenced in a study of cytomegalovirus exposure and HLA in healthy donors. With 60 Vbeta and 13 Jbeta primers, the PCR was carried out. Repertoires were generated with immunoSEQ multiplex PCR, while TCRdb's copy carries only in-frame clones and drops some. The sample includes a few hundred thousand clones, almost 85% of them seen just once. Sequenced sample: PBMCs. These receptors originate from a woman aged 40-49 years in good health and CMV-seronegative.

The chain recombines TRBV2 with TRBJ1-1, with TRBD1 as a possible D gene (6 bases). Germline V CDR1 and CDR2: SNHLY, FYNNEI. The CDR3 is made up of 14 amino acids. V lost 4 bases and J lost 4, with 13 bases in between. The DNA of the CDR3 is TGTGCCAGCAGTGTCAGGGGATTGAGCACTGAAGCTTTCTTT. Amino acid sequence: CASSVRGLSTEAFF.

V gene TRBV29-1 combines with J gene TRBJ2-1; 11 nucleotides agree with TRBD1. CDR1 and CDR2 (germline): SQVTM, ANQGSEA. The CDR3 runs to 14 residues. Trimming cost V 2 bases and J 6 bases; bases outside gene matches: 3. DNA of the CDR3: TGCAGCGTTGAACAGGGACAGGGGGTCAATGAGCAGTTCTTC. It specifies CSVEQGQGVNEQFF.

This clone was seen just once. The V call is TRBV28, the J call TRBJ1-2; D unresolved. V was shortened by 6 bases and J by 3 bases, with 5 bases between the two germline ends. The germline CDR1 and CDR2 sequences are MDHEN and SYDVKM. CDR3 length: 11 residues. CDR3 in DNA: TGTGCCAGCAGGCAGGACTATGGCTACACCTTC. This translates into CASRQDYGYTF.

J is TRBJ1-2 and V is TRBV28; D may be TRBD1 (5 bases). V lost 8 bases, J lost 7 bases, and 14 bases lay in between. The CDR3 is 12 residues long. CDR1 and CDR2 from the germline V gene are MDHEN and SYDVKM. CDR3 sequence: CASENFGGGYTF. In DNA form, the CDR3 reads TGTGCCAGCGAAAATTTCGGGGGTGGCTACACCTTC.

The chain uses TRBV2 and TRBJ2-3; D unresolved. The germline V gene has CDR1 SNHLY and CDR2 FYNNEI. Trimming removed 8 bases from V and 2 bases from J, with 5 bases in between. CDR3 length equals 11 residues. The CDR3 DNA is TGTGCCAGCGCGTACACAGATACGCAGTATTTT. Translated: CASAYTDTQYF.

The V gene is TRBV10-3, the J gene TRBJ2-7; D not resolved. The ends were cut back, 4 bases at V and 3 bases at J, with 10 bases in the middle. The CDR3 is 13 amino acids. Looked up from germline, CDR1 is ENHRY and CDR2 is SYGVKD. The CDR3 loop reads CAISVVESYEQYF. The CDR3 DNA is TGTGCCATCAGTGTTGTCGAGAGCTACGAGCAGTACTTC.

DNA for the CDR3: TGTGCCAGCAGCTTTCGACAGGGTGTATCGGCAGCTTTCTTT. Translated, it gives CASSFRQGVSAAFF. The chain carries TRBV11-3 and TRBJ1-1, with 7 bases aligning to TRBD1. The CDR3 contains 14 residues. The germline gives CDR1 SGHNT, CDR2 YENEEA. J gave up 10 bases and V 3 bases, and 11 bases lay outside the gene matches.

V and J are TRBV29-1 and TRBJ1-1; 9 bases map to TRBD1. This CDR3 has 14 residues. V lost 7 bases to trimming and J lost 3 bases; unmatched junction nucleotides: 9. Germline CDR1 and CDR2: SQVTM and ANQGSEA. CDR3: CSAITGGWDTEAFF. CDR3 bases: TGCAGCGCAATTACAGGGGGCTGGGACACTGAAGCTTTCTTT.

V gene TRBV11-2 combines with J gene TRBJ2-2; perhaps TRBD1 as D (5 bases). The V gene lost 5 bases and the J gene lost 6 bases, with 16 bases spanning the gap. Germline V gene lookup returns CDR1 SGHAT and CDR2 FQNNGV. The CDR3 contains 15 residues. The CDR3 reads CASSPSGVGPGELFF. The CDR3 DNA reads as TGTGCCAGCAGCCCCTCGGGTGTGGGGCCCGGGGAGCTGTTTTTT.

The V call is TRBV18, the J call TRBJ1-1; D is perhaps TRBD1 (5 bases). Germline loops: CDR1 KGHSH, CDR2 LQKENI. V shed 3 bases and J shed 0 bases, with 11 bases lying between them. CDR3 length equals 15 residues. The chain's CDR3 is CASSPAGYMNTEAFF. In DNA form, the CDR3 reads TGTGCCAGCTCACCTGCAGGGTACATGAACACTGAAGCTTTCTTT.

This clone was detected once. The chain joins TRBV5-1 to TRBJ2-3; 8 nucleotides agree with TRBD1. Losses at the gene ends were 0 bases for V and 0 bases for J; bases not matched to a gene: 6. Germline V gives CDR1 SGHRS, CDR2 YFSETQ. The CDR3 is made up of 17 amino acids. The DNA for the CDR3 is TGCGCCAGCAGCTTGGTAACCGGGACAGGTAGCACAGATACGCAGTATTTT. Translated: CASSLVTGTGSTDTQYF. The full variable domain, its missing parts supplied by reference TRBV5-1 and TRBJ2-3, is KAGVTQTPRYLIKTRGQQVTLSCSPISGHRSVSWYQQTPGQGLQFLFEYFSETQRNKGNFPGRFSGRQFSNSRSEMNVSTLELGDSALYLCASSLVTGTGSTDTQYFGPGTRLTVL.

The chain employs TRBV4-2 and TRBJ2-1, with 7 bases that match TRBD2. V dropped 7 bases and J dropped 4; count of bases not matched to a gene: 10. This CDR3 contains 15 residues. In germline, CDR1 is LGHNA, CDR2 YNFKEQ. Here the CDR3 reads CASKAVGGMYNEQFF. DNA of the CDR3: TGTGCCAGCAAAGCTGTCGGGGGGATGTACAATGAGCAGTTCTTC.

V gene TRBV2 combines with J gene TRBJ1-6; TRBD1 agrees at 7 bases. This CDR3 contains 14 residues. The V gene end was trimmed by 7 bases and the J gene end by 7 bases; junction bases not matched to a gene: 7. Germline lookup yields CDR1 SNHLY and CDR2 FYNNEI. The CDR3 is CASIRQGGNSPLHF. In nucleotides, the CDR3 is TGTGCCAGCATTCGACAGGGTGGAAATTCACCCCTCCACTTT.

The V call is TRBV7-2, the J call TRBJ2-7; D unclear. The germline V and J ends were trimmed by 4 bases and 2 bases, with 3 bases remaining between them. In germline, CDR1 is SGHTA, CDR2 FQGNSA. The length of the CDR3 is 11 residues. CDR3 DNA: TGTGCCAGCAGCTCCGCCTACGAGCAGTACTTC. It specifies CASSSAYEQYF.

This clone showed up just a few times. The chain recombines TRBV19 with TRBJ1-2; 8 bases are shared with TRBD1. In germline, CDR1 is LNHDA, CDR2 SQIVND (reference sequence). V dropped 2 bases and J dropped 4; count of bases not matched to a gene: 0. The CDR3 has 13 amino acids. The CDR3 bases are TGTGCCAGTAGTATAACAGGGGGCTATGGCTACACCTTC. This codes for CASSITGGYGYTF.

This chain connects TRBV4-3 to TRBJ1-5; D unresolved. Looked up from germline, CDR1 is LGHNA and CDR2 is YSLEER. This CDR3 is 14 amino acids long. The germline V and J ends were trimmed by 0 bases and 7 bases, with 10 bases remaining between them. CDR3 bases: TGCGCCAGCAGCCAAGATTGGTCAAGCCAGCCCCAGCATTTT. It codes for CASSQDWSSQPQHF.

The chain carries TRBV27 and TRBJ2-5, with TRBD2 as a possible D gene (6 bases). Judging by the DNA end, TRBJ2-7 fits better; the J call may be wrong. Germline CDR1 and CDR2: MNHEY and SMNVEV (reference sequence). The length of the CDR3 is 15 residues. For the CDR3, the DNA is TGTGCCAGCAAAAGCATAGGCGGAGGGGCCTACGAGCAGTACTTC. Amino acid sequence: CASKSIGGGAYEQYF.

The rearrangement uses TRBV10-3 and TRBJ1-2; possible D gene TRBD1, 5 bases. Germline V gives CDR1 ENHRY, CDR2 SYGVKD. V lost 6 bases and J lost 5, with 13 bases in between. CDR3 length equals 13 residues. Here the CDR3 reads CAIRYETAYGYTF. The CDR3 region has the DNA TGTGCCATCAGATACGAGACAGCGTATGGCTACACCTTC.

This chain joins TRBV5-4 and TRBJ2-2; D possibly corresponds to TRBD2 (6 bases). The CDR3 has 16 residues. Per the germline V gene, CDR1 is SGHNT and CDR2 is YYREEE (reference sequence). V lost 0 bases and J lost 8, with 17 bases in between. CDR3 coding DNA: TGTGCCAGCAGCTTGGGGACCGGGACTTATCCGGGGGAGCTGTTTTTT. This translates into CASSLGTGTYPGELFF.

The J gene is TRBJ2-2, the V gene TRBV19, with a weak D call TRBD1 (5 bases). V lost 9 bases and J lost 1, with 9 bases in between. Germline V gene lookup returns CDR1 LNHDA and CDR2 SQIVND (reference sequence). CDR3 length: 13 amino acids. The DNA for the CDR3 is TGTGCCAGCCCAGACAGGAACACCGGGGAGCTGTTTTTT. This encodes CASPDRNTGELFF.

The chain carries TRBV6-5 and TRBJ2-7, with 9 bases matching TRBD2. This CDR3 comprises 14 residues. Looked up from germline, CDR1 is MNHEY and CDR2 is SVGAGI. V shed 2 bases, J shed 5 bases, and the junction held 4 bases outside the gene matches. This CDR3 is CASSYVAGGHEQYF. The DNA for the CDR3 is TGTGCCAGCAGTTACGTTGCGGGAGGGCACGAGCAGTACTTC.

The J gene is TRBJ1-2, the V gene TRBV28; 8 positions match TRBD1. CDR1 MDHEN and CDR2 SYDVKM come from the germline V gene. The CDR3 spans 13 residues. After removal of 5 bases from V and 6 bases from J, the junction contained 5 bases not matched to a gene. The CDR3 DNA reads TGTGCCAGCAGTCGCCAGGGGGCGCATGGCTACACCTTC. Its protein is CASSRQGAHGYTF.

V gene TRBV5-1 combines with J gene TRBJ2-5; 10 bases are shared with TRBD1. CDR1 is SGHRS and CDR2 is YFSETQ in the germline V gene. The J segment lost 7 bases and the V segment lost 4 bases, leaving 13 bases of the junction unmatched. The CDR3 is 16 amino acids. The CDR3 spells CASSATGQGPVGTQYF. CDR3 DNA sequence: TGCGCCAGCAGCGCTACGGGACAGGGGCCCGTGGGGACCCAGTACTTC.

This clone occurred a few times. This sequence joins TRBV6-1 and TRBJ1-3; D possibly corresponds to TRBD1 (5 bases). The V end lost 4 bases, the J end lost 4 bases, and 11 bases lay between the germline ends. This CDR3 comprises 14 residues. Germline V lookup: CDR1 MNHNS, CDR2 SASEGT. The CDR3, as DNA: TGTGCCAGCAGTGTGTTAGGGGTCGGAAACACCATATATTTT. Its protein product is CASSVLGVGNTIYF.

In this sample, this clone turned up a few times. V and J are TRBV18 and TRBJ1-3; 10 nucleotides line up with TRBD1. Germline assignment: CDR1 KGHSH and CDR2 LQKENI. The CDR3 has 15 residues. Trimming removed 3 bases from V and 8 bases from J; junction bases left unmatched: 7. CDR3 DNA sequence: TGTGCCAGCTCACCTAGCGGGGACAGGGGAGACACCATATATTTT. It codes for CASSPSGDRGDTIYF.

The genes are TRBV11-2 and TRBJ1-6; D may be TRBD1 (5 bases). This CDR3 region has 15 residues. Germline V gene lookup returns CDR1 SGHAT and CDR2 FQNNGV. Trimming removed 3 bases at V and 2 bases at J, with 8 bases between. The chain's CDR3 is CASSFQGPYNSPLHF. The CDR3 nucleotides read TGTGCCAGCAGCTTTCAGGGTCCCTATAATTCACCCCTCCACTTT.

The chain recombines TRBV27 with TRBJ1-6; D may be TRBD1 (6 bases). This CDR3 contains 13 residues. The V end was cut by 3 bases, the J end by 10 bases, with 10 bases between. Looked up from germline, CDR1 is MNHEY and CDR2 is SMNVEV (reference sequence). In DNA, the CDR3 is TGTGCCAGCAGTTTTGGGGGCATCTCACCCCTCCACTTT. It specifies CASSFGGISPLHF.

The chain carries TRBV7-9 and TRBJ1-1; D is perhaps TRBD1 (6 bases). Germline V gene data show CDR1 as SEHNR and CDR2 as FQNEAQ (reference sequence). The CDR3 has 12 residues. Trimming shortened V by 1 base and J by 8 bases, and 8 bases separated the two germline ends. CDR3 DNA: TGTGCCAGCAGCTTAGGGACAGAAGAAGCTTTCTTT. Protein: CASSLGTEEAFF.

The CDR3 region has the DNA TGTGCCAGTAGTATCCGGGACAGGGTGGAAAAACTGTTTTTT. Protein: CASSIRDRVEKLFF. This chain links TRBV19 with TRBJ1-4; TRBD1 agrees at 9 bases. Losses at the gene ends were 3 bases for V and 8 bases for J; bases not matched to a gene: 4. Germline V gene sequence: CDR1 LNHDA, CDR2 SQIVND (reference sequence). The CDR3 covers 14 residues.

This chain links TRBV19 with TRBJ2-1; TRBD2 agrees at 8 bases. This CDR3 has 15 residues. V shed 5 bases, J shed 6 bases, and the junction held 9 bases outside the gene matches. Germline V gene lookup returns CDR1 LNHDA and CDR2 SQIVND (reference sequence). CDR3 DNA sequence: TGTGCCAGTAGTCTCTCGGGGGGGCCGGGCAATGAGCAGTTCTTC. Amino acid sequence: CASSLSGGPGNEQFF.